This T cell receptor beta chain was sequenced for a study of CD8 T cells in ankylosing spondylitis. Study results and limitations: Significant enrichment of disease-linked clones was reportedly seen in matched ankylosing spondylitis synovial fluid. Past research had described some motif variants in reactive arthritis synovial fluid and blood. Disease-linked clones proved CD8+ and comparatively uncommon in peripheral blood.

With molecular barcodes, quantitative 5'-RACE was used to make the TCR beta libraries. One entry per CDR3 protein results from TCRdb running MiXCR on the 5' RACE reads. Found here are about 300,000 distinct CDR3 sequences, less than 25% of them singletons; the top ten hold 3% to 4%. This CDR3 is built from 14 residues. V lost 8 bases, J lost 1 base, and 4 bases stayed unmatched. This clonotype appeared many times. As yet, its antigen is unknown. The chain couples TRBV12-3 or TRBV12-4 to TRBJ2-1, with 8 bases that match TRBD2. The TCR comes from a female donor with ankylosing spondylitis or in good health (not recorded which). Sequenced: blood, either unsorted or a sorted T cell fraction (not recorded which). CDR3: CASLPSGSYNEQFF. For the CDR3, the DNA is TGTGCCAGCCTCCCTAGCGGGTCCTACAATGAGCAGTTCTTC.